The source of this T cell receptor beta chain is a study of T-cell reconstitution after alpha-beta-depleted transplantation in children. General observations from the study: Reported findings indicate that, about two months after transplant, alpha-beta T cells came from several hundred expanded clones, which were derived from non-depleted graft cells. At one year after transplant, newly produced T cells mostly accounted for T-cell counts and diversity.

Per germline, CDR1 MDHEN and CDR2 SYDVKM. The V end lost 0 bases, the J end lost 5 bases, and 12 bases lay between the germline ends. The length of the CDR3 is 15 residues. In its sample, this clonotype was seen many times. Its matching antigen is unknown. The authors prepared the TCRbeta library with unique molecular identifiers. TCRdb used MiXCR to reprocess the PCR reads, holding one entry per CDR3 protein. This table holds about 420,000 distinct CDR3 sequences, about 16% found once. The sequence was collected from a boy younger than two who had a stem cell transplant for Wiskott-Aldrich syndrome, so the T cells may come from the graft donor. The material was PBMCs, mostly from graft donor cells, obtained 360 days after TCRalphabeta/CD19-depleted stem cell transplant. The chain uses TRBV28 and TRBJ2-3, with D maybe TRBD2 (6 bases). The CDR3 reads CASSLWGPGGDTQYF. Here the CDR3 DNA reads TGTGCCAGCAGTTTATGGGGTCCCGGGGGAGATACGCAGTATTTT.